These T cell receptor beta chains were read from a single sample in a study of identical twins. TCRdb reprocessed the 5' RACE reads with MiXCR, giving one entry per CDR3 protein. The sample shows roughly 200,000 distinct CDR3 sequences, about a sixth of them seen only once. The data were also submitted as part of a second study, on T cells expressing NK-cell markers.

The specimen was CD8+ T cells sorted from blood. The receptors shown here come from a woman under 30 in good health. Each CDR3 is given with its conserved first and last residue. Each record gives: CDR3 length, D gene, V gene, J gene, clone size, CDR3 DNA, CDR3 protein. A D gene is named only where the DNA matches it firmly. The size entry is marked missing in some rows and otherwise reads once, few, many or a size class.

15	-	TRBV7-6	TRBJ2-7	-	TGTGCCAGCAGCTTGGGAAGGTTCCCTAACGCCGAGCAGTACTTC	CASSLGRFPNAEQYF
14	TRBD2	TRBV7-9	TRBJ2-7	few	TGTGCCAGCAGCCCCATGCGCGGGAGTAGTGAGCAGTACTTC	CASSPMRGSSEQYF
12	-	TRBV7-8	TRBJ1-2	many	TGTGCCAGCAGCTTGGGCCCCTATGGCTACACCTTC	CASSLGPYGYTF
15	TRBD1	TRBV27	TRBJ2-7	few	TGTGCCAGCAGCCGCAGAGCGGGACAGGGTGCCGAGCAGTACTTC	CASSRRAGQGAEQYF
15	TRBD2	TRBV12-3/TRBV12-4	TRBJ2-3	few	TGTGCCAGCAGACTACTAGCGGACTCCACAGATACGCAGTATTTT	CASRLLADSTDTQYF
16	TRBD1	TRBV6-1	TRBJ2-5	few	TGTGCCAGCAGTAGCCGACAGGGGCTGGTGGGGGAGACCCAGTACTTC	CASSSRQGLVGETQYF
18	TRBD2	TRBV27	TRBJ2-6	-	TGTGCCAGCAGTTTACGCGGGAGATCGGGCTCTGGGGCCAACGTCCTGACTTTC	CASSLRGRSGSGANVLTF
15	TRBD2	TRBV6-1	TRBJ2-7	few	TGTGCCAGCAGTGGGACTAGCGGGAGAACTTACGAGCAGTACTTC	CASSGTSGRTYEQYF
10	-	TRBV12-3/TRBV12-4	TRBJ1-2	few	TGTGCCATTGGTGGGGACGGCTACACCTTC	CAIGGDGYTF
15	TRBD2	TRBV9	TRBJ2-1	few	TGTGCCAGCAGCGTTACAGCGGGACCTAACAATGAGCAGTTCTTC	CASSVTAGPNNEQFF
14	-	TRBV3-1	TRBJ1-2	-	TGTGCCAGCAGCCAAGATCATGATCGCTATGGCTACACCTTC	CASSQDHDRYGYTF
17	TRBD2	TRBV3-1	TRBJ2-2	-	TGTGCCAGCAGCCAAGAAAGTTTCCGGACTAGCTCCGGGGAGCTGTTTTTT	CASSQESFRTSSGELFF
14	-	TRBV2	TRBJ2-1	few	TGTGCCAGCAGGCCGGGCAGCTCGTCTGGTGAGCAGTTCTTC	CASRPGSSSGEQFF
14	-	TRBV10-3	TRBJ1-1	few	TGTGCCATCAGTGAGTCGTCAGATAACACTGAAGCTTTCTTT	CAISESSDNTEAFF
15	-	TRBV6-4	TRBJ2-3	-	TGTGCCAGCAGTGACTCCCCGGGGGCGACAGATACGCAGTATTTT	CASSDSPGATDTQYF
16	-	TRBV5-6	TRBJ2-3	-	TGTGCCAGCAGCCAGACAGGGAGGAGTGTGCCAGATACGCAGTATTTT	CASSQTGRSVPDTQYF
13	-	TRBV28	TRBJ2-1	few	TGTGCCAGCAGTTTGACAGTGATCAATGAGCAGTTCTTC	CASSLTVINEQFF
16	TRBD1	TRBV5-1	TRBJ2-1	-	TGCGCCAGCAGCTTGAACCTAGGACAGGGGTTCCATGAGCAGTTCTTC	CASSLNLGQGFHEQFF
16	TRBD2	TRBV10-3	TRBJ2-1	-	TGTGCCATCAGTGACCCAAGAACAGGACTAGCAGGCGAGCAGTTCTTC	CAISDPRTGLAGEQFF
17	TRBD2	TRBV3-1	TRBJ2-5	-	TGTGCCAGCAGCCCTTCTAGCGGGACCTTGGTCGGAGAGACCCAGTACTTC	CASSPSSGTLVGETQYF
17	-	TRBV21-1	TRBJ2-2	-	TGTGCCAGCAGCAAAGCCTCAAAACAGGGGGACCCCGGGGAGCTGTTTTTT	CASSKASKQGDPGELFF
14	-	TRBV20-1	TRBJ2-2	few	TGCAGTGGGGTGGGGGGCCCCCCCACCGGGGAGCTGTTTTTT	CSGVGGPPTGELFF
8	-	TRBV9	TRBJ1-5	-	TGTGCCATCCTCGTACAGCATTTT	CAILVQHF
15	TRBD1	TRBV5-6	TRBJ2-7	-	TGTGCCAGCAGCCGACTGGGACAGGGGTTCTACGAGCAGTACTTC	CASSRLGQGFYEQYF
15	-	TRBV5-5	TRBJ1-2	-	TGTGCCAGCAGCCCTAAACCGACAGCTAACTATGGCTACACCTTC	CASSPKPTANYGYTF
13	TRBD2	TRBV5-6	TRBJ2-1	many	TGTGCCAGCAGCTTGGTACTAGCGGAAGAGCAGTTCTTC	CASSLVLAEEQFF
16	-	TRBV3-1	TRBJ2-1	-	TGTGCCAGCAGCCAAGACCCGAGGCCAGGGGGGACTGAGCAGTTCTTC	CASSQDPRPGGTEQFF
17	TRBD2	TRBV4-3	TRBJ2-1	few	TGCGCCAGCAGCCAAGAGGTTGTACTAGCGGGAAACAATGAGCAGTTCTTC	CASSQEVVLAGNNEQFF
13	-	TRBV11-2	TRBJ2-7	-	TGTGCCAGCAGCTTAGGCATTCGGCCCGAGCGGTACTTC	CASSLGIRPERYF
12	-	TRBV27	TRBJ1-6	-	TGTGCCAGCAGTTTATCAGCTGGACCCCTCCACTTT	CASSLSAGPLHF
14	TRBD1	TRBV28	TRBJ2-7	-	TGTGCCAGCAGTTTAGAGGGGACAGGCTACGAGCAGTACTTC	CASSLEGTGYEQYF
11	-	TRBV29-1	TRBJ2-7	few	TGCAGCGTTGGGCTATGGTACGAGCAGTACTTC	CSVGLWYEQYF
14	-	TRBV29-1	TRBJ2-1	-	TGCAGCGTTGGGGGGGGGGGCCGCCACAATGAGCAGTTCTTC	CSVGGGGRHNEQFF
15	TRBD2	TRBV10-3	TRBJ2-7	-	TGTGCCATCAGTGATAGTTCTAGCGGGAGGAACGAGCAGTACTTC	CAISDSSSGRNEQYF
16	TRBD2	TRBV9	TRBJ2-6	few	TGTGCCAGCAGGAATACGGGGGGATCTGGGGCCAACGTCCTGACTTTC	CASRNTGGSGANVLTF
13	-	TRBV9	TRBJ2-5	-	TGTGCCAGCAGCTCAACAGTGGTAGAGACCCAGTACTTC	CASSSTVVETQYF
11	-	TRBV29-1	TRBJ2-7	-	TGCAGCGCCCCGGTGGGGTACGAGCAGTACTTC	CSAPVGYEQYF
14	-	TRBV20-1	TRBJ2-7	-	TGCAGTGCTCCACCAACAGGGCTTCGCGACGAGCAGTACTTC	CSAPPTGLRDEQYF
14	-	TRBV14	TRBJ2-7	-	TGTGCCAGCAGTGGGACGGGAAAGTGGTACGAGCAGTACTTC	CASSGTGKWYEQYF
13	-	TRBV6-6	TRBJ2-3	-	TGTGCCAGCAGTTACTCTTTCACAGATACGCAGTATTTT	CASSYSFTDTQYF
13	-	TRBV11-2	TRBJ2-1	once	TGTGCCAGCAGTTACCGATCAGGGACACACGACTTCTTC	CASSYRSGTHDFF
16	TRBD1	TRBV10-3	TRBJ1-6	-	TGTGCCATCAGTGAGTTCGACAGGGGTTCCGGATCACCCCTCCACTTT	CAISEFDRGSGSPLHF
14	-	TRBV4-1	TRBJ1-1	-	TGCGCCAGCAGCCACCTGAGAGGGAACACTGAAGCTTTCTTT	CASSHLRGNTEAFF
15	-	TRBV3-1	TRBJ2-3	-	TGTGCCAGCAGCCTCCTCCCGGGAGAATCAGATACGCAGTATTTT	CASSLLPGESDTQYF
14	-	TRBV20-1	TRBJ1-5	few	TGCAGTGCCCCGGGGCAATATAGCAATCAGCCCCAGCATTTT	CSAPGQYSNQPQHF
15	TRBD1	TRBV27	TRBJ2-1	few	TGTGCCAGCAGTCAAACCGGGACAGACAGCTATGAGCAGTTCTTC	CASSQTGTDSYEQFF
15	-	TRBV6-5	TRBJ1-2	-	TGTGCCAGCAGTTACTCGTCTGGGGCCTCTAGAGGCTACACCTTC	CASSYSSGASRGYTF
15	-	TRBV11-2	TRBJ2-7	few	TGTGCCAGCAGCTTAGAGGTACGAATCTCCTACGAGCAGTACTTC	CASSLEVRISYEQYF
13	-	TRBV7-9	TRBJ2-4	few	TGTGCCAGCAATGACAGTCCCAAAAACATTCAGTACTTC	CASNDSPKNIQYF
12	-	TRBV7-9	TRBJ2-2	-	TGTGCCAGCCCTTCTCACACCGGGGAGCTGTTTTTT	CASPSHTGELFF
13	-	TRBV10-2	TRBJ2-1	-	TGCGCCAGCACCCCCTTACTAGTTATTGAGCAGTTCTTC	CASTPLLVIEQFF
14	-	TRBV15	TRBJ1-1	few	TGTGCCACCAGCAGAGAGGGGTCTGGGACTGAAGCTTTCTTT	CATSREGSGTEAFF
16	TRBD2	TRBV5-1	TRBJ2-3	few	TGCGCCAGCAGCCCGGGACTAGCGGACATCACAGATACGCAGTATTTT	CASSPGLADITDTQYF
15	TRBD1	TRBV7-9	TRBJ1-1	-	TGTGCCAGCAGCTTCTTGAGGGGGCTGAACACTGAAGCTTTCTTT	CASSFLRGLNTEAFF
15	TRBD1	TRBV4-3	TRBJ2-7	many	TGCGCCAGCAGCCAGGGGGACAGGTCAACTTACGAGCAGTACTTC	CASSQGDRSTYEQYF